This TCR beta chain was sequenced during a study of T cells after yellow fever vaccination. Study as a whole: Fractions with few cells were prepared using SMART-Seq v4 Ultra Low Input. Findings and caveats of the study: Post-booster repertoires contained most primary-vaccination clones again (roughly 97% CD4, over 70% CD8). Weaker overall, the secondary response nonetheless peaked faster (day 5 versus 15).

Per the germline V gene, CDR1 is SGHTA and CDR2 is FQGNSA. This CDR3 has 17 residues. V lost 5 bases to trimming and J lost 9 bases, with 28 bases between them. Note on this clonotype: What it binds is unknown.

Template switching with 5'RACE generated the TCR cDNA and added a universal primer site and UMIs. MiXCR was run by TCRdb on the 5' RACE reads, yielding one entry per CDR3 protein. The sample includes 500,000 to 650,000 distinct CDR3 sequences, roughly a sixth of them seen just once. The TCR was taken from a man aged 18-30 years who received the YFV17D yellow fever vaccine. V and J are TRBV7-2 and TRBJ2-5; D uncertain. The sample consisted of PBMCs, taken about 5 days after the first yellow fever vaccination. The CDR3 loop reads CASSASGVRPSTFPQYF. The CDR3 DNA reads TGTGCCAGCAGCGCTAGTGGGGTGAGACCCAGTACTTTTCCCCAGTACTTC.